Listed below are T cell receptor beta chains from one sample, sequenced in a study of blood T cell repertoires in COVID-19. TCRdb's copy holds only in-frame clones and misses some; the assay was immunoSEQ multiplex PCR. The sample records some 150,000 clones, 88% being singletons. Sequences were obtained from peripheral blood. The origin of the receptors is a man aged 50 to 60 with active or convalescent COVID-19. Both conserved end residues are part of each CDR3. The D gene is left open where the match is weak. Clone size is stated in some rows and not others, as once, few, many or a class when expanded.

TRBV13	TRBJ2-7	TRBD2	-	CASSWGLASYEQYF	TGTGCCAGCAGCTGGGGACTAGCCTCCTACGAGCAGTACTTC
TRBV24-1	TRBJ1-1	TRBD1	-	CATRGTGMNTEAFF	TGTGCCACCAGGGGGACAGGGATGAACACTGAAGCTTTCTTT
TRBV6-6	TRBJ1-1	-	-	CASSYSAERNEAFF	TGTGCCAGCAGTTACTCAGCCGAACGTAATGAAGCTTTCTTT
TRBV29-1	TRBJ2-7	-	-	CSVISAGVYEQYF	TGCAGCGTTATAAGTGCAGGGGTTTACGAGCAGTACTTC
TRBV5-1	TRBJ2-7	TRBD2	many	CASSPGTSGRGEQYF	TGCGCCAGCAGCCCTGGGACTAGCGGGAGGGGGGAGCAGTACTTC
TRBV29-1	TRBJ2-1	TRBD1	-	CSARQGADNEQFF	TGCAGCGCCCGCCAGGGGGCAGACAATGAGCAGTTCTTC
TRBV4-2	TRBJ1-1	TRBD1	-	CASSQEGQLNTEAFF	TGTGCCAGCAGCCAAGAGGGACAGTTGAACACTGAAGCTTTCTTT
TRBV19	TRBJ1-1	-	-	CASIGRGSPGGAFF	TGTGCCAGTATCGGCCGGGGTTCTCCCGGCGGAGCTTTCTTT
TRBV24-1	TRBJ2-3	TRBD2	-	CATSDPMSGRVTDTQYF	TGTGCCACCAGTGATCCTATGAGCGGGAGGGTCACAGATACGCAGTATTTT
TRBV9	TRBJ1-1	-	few	CASSVALAAMNTEAFF	TGTGCCAGCAGCGTAGCTTTAGCAGCCATGAACACTGAAGCTTTCTTT
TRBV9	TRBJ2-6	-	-	CASSFQGTGANVLTF	TGTGCCAGCAGCTTTCAGGGTACTGGGGCCAACGTCCTGACTTTC
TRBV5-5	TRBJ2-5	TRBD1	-	CASSFTGGNVKETQYF	TGTGCCAGCAGCTTCACAGGGGGCAATGTGAAAGAGACCCAGTACTTC
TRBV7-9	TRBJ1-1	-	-	CASSDSGSEAFF	TGTGCCAGCAGTGACAGTGGCTCTGAAGCTTTCTTT
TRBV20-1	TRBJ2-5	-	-	CSASKELLNQETQYF	TGCAGTGCTAGTAAGGAATTACTAAACCAAGAGACCCAGTACTTC
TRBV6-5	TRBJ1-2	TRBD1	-	CASSYSRTGGGYGYTF	TGTGCCAGCAGTTACTCGAGGACAGGGGGTGGGTATGGCTACACCTTC
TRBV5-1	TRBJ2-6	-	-	CASSLDRSSGANVLTF	TGCGCCAGCAGCTTGGACAGGAGCTCTGGGGCCAACGTCCTGACTTTC
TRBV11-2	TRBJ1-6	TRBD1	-	CASSLNRGSYNSPLHF	TGTGCCAGCAGCTTAAACAGGGGCTCCTATAATTCACCCCTCCACTTT
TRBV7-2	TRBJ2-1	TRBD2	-	CASSQGPIRLAGYNEQFF	TGTGCCAGCAGCCAAGGCCCGATAAGACTAGCGGGGTACAATGAGCAGTTCTTC
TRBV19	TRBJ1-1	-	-	CASSIRGTEAFF	TGTGCCAGTAGTATACGGGGTACTGAAGCTTTCTTT
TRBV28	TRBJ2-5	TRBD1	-	CASSLTGQGARETQYF	TGTGCCAGCAGTTTAACGGGACAGGGGGCCAGGGAGACCCAGTACTTC
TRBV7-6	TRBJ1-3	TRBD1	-	CASSPRTGSGNTIYF	TGTGCCAGCAGCCCCCGGACAGGCTCTGGAAACACCATATATTTT
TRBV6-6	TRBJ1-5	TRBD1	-	CASSPDRGGNQPQHF	TGTGCCAGCAGTCCCGACAGGGGTGGCAATCAGCCCCAGCATTTT
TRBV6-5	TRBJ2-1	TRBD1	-	CASSRDRGLNNEQFF	TGTGCCAGCAGTCGGGACAGGGGGCTCAACAATGAGCAGTTCTTC
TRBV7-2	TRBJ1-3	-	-	CASSFWGPGNTIYF	TGTGCCAGCAGCTTTTGGGGGCCTGGAAACACCATATATTTT
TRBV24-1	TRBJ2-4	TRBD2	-	CATSDEGLGGLKNIQYF	TGTGCCACCAGTGATGAGGGGCTGGGAGGGCTCAAAAACATTCAGTACTTC
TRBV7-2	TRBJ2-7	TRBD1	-	CASSRTRDSSYEQYF	TGTGCCAGCAGCCGTACCCGGGACAGTTCCTACGAGCAGTACTTC
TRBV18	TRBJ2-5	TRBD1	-	CASSPPGTGDARGTQYF	TGTGCCAGCTCACCACCGGGGACAGGGGATGCACGAGGGACCCAGTACTTC
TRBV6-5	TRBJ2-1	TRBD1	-	CASSHGQGYGEQFF	TGTGCCAGCAGTCATGGACAGGGGTACGGTGAGCAGTTCTTC
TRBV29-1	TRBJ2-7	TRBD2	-	CSGLVAGFLEQYF	TGCAGCGGACTTGTAGCGGGCTTCCTAGAGCAGTACTTC
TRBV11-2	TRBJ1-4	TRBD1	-	CASSPRQGANEKLFF	TGTGCCAGCAGCCCAAGACAGGGAGCAAATGAAAAACTGTTTTTT
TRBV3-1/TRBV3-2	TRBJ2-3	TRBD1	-	CASSQYRGLGTQYF	TGTGCCAGCAGCCAATACAGGGGGCTGGGTACGCAGTATTTT
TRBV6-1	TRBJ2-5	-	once	CASSEAPSETQYF	TGTGCCAGCAGTGAAGCCCCCTCGGAGACCCAGTACTTC
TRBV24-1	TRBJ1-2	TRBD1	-	CATSDPRDSLYGYTF	TGTGCCACCAGTGATCCCCGGGACAGCTTGTATGGCTACACCTTC
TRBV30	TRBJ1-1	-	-	CAWSARYTEAFF	TGTGCCTGGAGTGCACGGTACACTGAAGCTTTCTTT
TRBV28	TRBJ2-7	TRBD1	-	CASSPTGAPGGEQYF	TGTGCCAGCAGTCCCACAGGGGCTCCCGGCGGCGAGCAGTACTTC
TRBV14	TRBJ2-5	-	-	CASSQDRVTQYF	TGTGCCAGCAGCCAAGACAGGGTGACCCAGTACTTC
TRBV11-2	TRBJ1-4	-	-	CASSSRAVHEKLFF	TGTGCCAGCAGCTCCAGGGCAGTACATGAAAAACTGTTTTTT
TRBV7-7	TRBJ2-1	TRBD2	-	CASSPGLAGGNEQFF	TGTGCTAGCAGCCCCGGACTAGCGGGAGGCAATGAGCAGTTCTTC
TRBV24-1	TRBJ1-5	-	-	CATATGNQPQHF	TGTGCCACCGCGACGGGTAATCAGCCCCAGCATTTT
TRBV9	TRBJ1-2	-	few	CASSAPPGNYGYTF	TGTGCCAGCAGCGCCCCGCCGGGTAACTATGGCTACACCTTC
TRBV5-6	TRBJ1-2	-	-	CASSLPTAGYTF	TGTGCCAGCAGCTTGCCGACAGCCGGCTACACCTTC
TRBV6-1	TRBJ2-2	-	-	CASSEARGGSGYTGELFF	TGTGCCAGCAGTGAAGCGCGCGGAGGGAGCGGTTACACCGGGGAGCTGTTTTTT
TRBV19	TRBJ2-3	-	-	CASSITPGGTDTQYF	TGTGCCAGTAGTATAACCCCGGGTGGCACAGATACGCAGTATTTT
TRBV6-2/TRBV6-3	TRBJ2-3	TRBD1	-	CASSYVRDRGGTDTQYF	TGTGCCAGCAGTTACGTCAGGGACAGGGGGGGAACAGATACGCAGTATTTT
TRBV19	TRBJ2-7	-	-	CASSIPSSYEQYF	TGTGCCAGTAGTATTCCCAGCTCCTACGAGCAGTACTTC
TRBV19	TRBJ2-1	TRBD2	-	CASLLTGLAGTEQFF	TGTGCCAGTCTATTAACCGGGCTAGCGGGTACTGAGCAGTTCTTC